Presented here are 28 T cell receptor beta chains from one specimen sequenced in a study of neurological immune-mediated disorders. TCRdb processed the 5' RACE reads anew with MiXCR; each CDR3 protein has one entry. This table holds around 49,000 distinct CDR3 sequences, around 12% found once. Stated time point: longitudinal time-point 2. Sequencing used PBMCs. The receptors originated from a male donor with HTLV-1-associated myelopathy (HAM/TSP).

At least ten counts were recorded for this clonotype. The V call is TRBV6-6, the J call TRBJ1-5; 7 bases map to TRBD1. This CDR3 is 14 amino acids long. The germline V gene has CDR1 MNHNY and CDR2 SVGAGI (reference sequence). Trimming took 0 bases from V and 7 from J; bases not matched to a gene: 3. As DNA, the CDR3 is TGTGCCAGCAGTTACTCCCTAGGGGGCCAGCCCCAGCATTTT. Translation: CASSYSLGGQPQHF.

This clonotype was seen a few times. The chain links TRBV7-2 to TRBJ2-7; 10 bases map to TRBD2. This CDR3 is built from 16 residues. The germline V gene has CDR1 SGHTA and CDR2 FQGNSA. Trimming cost V 6 bases and J 0 bases; bases outside gene matches: 8. In DNA, the CDR3 is TGTGCCAGCAGAATTCTAGCGGGGGCTATCTCCTACGAGCAGTACTTC. Protein product: CASRILAGAISYEQYF. Complete variable domain (other parts from reference TRBV7-2 and TRBJ2-7): GAGVSQSPSNKVTEKGKDVELRCDPISGHTALYWYRQSLGQGLEFLIYFQGNSAPDKSGLPSDRFSAERTGGSVSTLTIQRTQQEDSAVYLCASRILAGAISYEQYFGPGTRLTVT.

This clonotype was seen ten or more times. The rearrangement links TRBV19 to TRBJ2-6; D is possibly TRBD2 (6 bases). The germline gives CDR1 LNHDA, CDR2 SQIVND (reference sequence). V was pared by 3 bases and J by 4 bases, with 13 bases between. This CDR3 comprises 16 residues. CDR3 coding DNA: TGTGCCAGTAGTATCCGGGGAGGATCCGGGGCCAACGTCCTGACTTTC. Its translation is CASSIRGGSGANVLTF.

This clonotype has a count of ten or more. The V call is TRBV12-5, the J call TRBJ2-1; 7 nucleotides align to TRBD2. The V segment lost 7 bases and the J segment 6 bases; nucleotides outside the gene matches: 6. Germline V gene data show CDR1 as LGHNT and CDR2 as FRNRAP. The CDR3 loop spans 13 amino acids. CDR3 protein: CASVTLAVNEQFF. DNA for the CDR3: TGTGCTAGTGTCACCCTAGCGGTCAATGAGCAGTTCTTC.

The V and J genes are TRBV12-2 and TRBJ1-2; the table's TRBD1 call for D was not verified on the DNA. TRBV12-2 constitutes a pseudogene. The CDR3 length is 15 residues. In DNA form, the CDR3 reads TGTGCAAGTCGCTTAGTCCCGGGACAGGGACCTGGCTACACCTTC. This sequence encodes CASRLVPGQGPGYTF.

This clonotype was seen repeatedly, ten times or more. V gene TRBV29-1 combines with J gene TRBJ2-5, with TRBD1 identical over 8 bases. J gave up 2 bases and V 6 bases, and 8 bases lay outside the gene matches. Germline values: CDR1 SQVTM, CDR2 ANQGSEA. The CDR3 is 14 amino acids. The CDR3 DNA is TGCAGCGTCGCCCGGGACAGGCAACAAGAGACCCAGTACTTC. Amino acid sequence: CSVARDRQQETQYF.

V gene TRBV5-1 combines with J gene TRBJ2-1; tentatively, D is TRBD2 (5 bases). The CDR3 consists of 14 residues. The germline V and J ends were trimmed by 6 bases and 7 bases, with 17 bases remaining between them. Germline lookup yields CDR1 SGHRS and CDR2 YFSETQ. The CDR3 nucleotides are TGCGCCAGCACACCGAGACGGGGTACGAATGAGCAGTTCTTC. Translated, it gives CASTPRRGTNEQFF.

This clonotype was seen many times. This sequence joins TRBV30 and TRBJ2-7; D is perhaps TRBD2 (7 bases). CDR1 is GTSNPN, CDR2 SVGIG, per germline (reference sequence). This CDR3 comprises 15 residues. V lost 0 bases to trimming and J lost 4 bases, with 16 bases between them. CDR3 in amino acids: CAWSVGGAPSYEQYF. The CDR3 region has the DNA TGTGCCTGGAGTGTGGGGGGGGCCCCCTCTTACGAGCAGTACTTC. The whole variable domain, remainder taken from reference TRBV30 and TRBJ2-7, is SQTIHQWPATLVQPVGSPLSLECTVEGTSNPNLYWYRQAAGRGLQLLFYSVGIGQISSEVPQNLSASRPQDRQFILSSKKLLLSDSGFYLCAWSVGGAPSYEQYFGPGTRLTVT.

V is TRBV12-3 or TRBV12-4 and J is TRBJ2-6; D remains unclear. This CDR3 has 17 residues. The V end was cut by 6 bases, the J end by 3 bases, with 18 bases between. The CDR3 bases are TGTGCCAGCAGGCCCGTGGTTGGAGCACTTGGGGCCAACGTCCTGACTTTC. Its protein product is CASRPVVGALGANVLTF.

This clonotype was counted a few times. CDR3 nucleotide sequence: TGCAGTGCTAGAATGGCTCGGGAGACCCAGTACTTC. Translation: CSARMARETQYF. The rearrangement links TRBV20-1 to TRBJ2-5; D gene ambiguous. Deletions cut 2 bases from V and 5 bases from J, with 9 bases between. Germline CDR1 DFQATT, CDR2 SNEGSKA (reference sequence). There are 12 residues in the CDR3.

Many counts were recorded for this clonotype. The chain combines TRBV20-1 with TRBJ2-1; no definite D call. Trimming cost V 5 bases and J 7 bases, with 18 bases left between them. This CDR3 contains 14 residues. Germline V gene sequence: CDR1 DFQATT, CDR2 SNEGSKA (reference sequence). The CDR3 region has the DNA TGCAGTGCTGGTGATGACTGGGGAATAAATGAGCAGTTCTTC. The encoded protein is CSAGDDWGINEQFF.

Many counts were recorded for this clonotype. J is TRBJ2-3 and V is TRBV20-1; tentatively, D is TRBD1 or TRBD2 (5 bases each). CDR3 length: 14 residues. CDR1 is DFQATT and CDR2 is SNEGSKA in the germline V gene (reference sequence). With 6 bases removed from V and 0 bases from J, the gap between germline ends came to 13 bases. CDR3 sequence reads: CSAHRGPSTDTQYF. As DNA, the CDR3 is TGCAGTGCGCACCGGGGCCCGAGCACAGATACGCAGTATTTT.

This clonotype was counted ten times or more. This CDR3 is CASSFGGRGNNEQFF. CDR3 nucleotides: TGCGCCAGCAGCTTCGGGGGACGGGGAAACAATGAGCAGTTCTTC. V is TRBV5-1 and J is TRBJ2-1; TRBD2 might be the D (6 bases). Germline assignment: CDR1 SGHRS and CDR2 YFSETQ. Trimming removed 2 bases from V and 5 bases from J, with 14 bases in between. CDR3 length: 15 residues.

This chain connects TRBV12-3 or TRBV12-4 to TRBJ1-3; 7 bases match TRBD1. The V gene end was trimmed by 2 bases and the J gene end by 0 bases; junction bases not matched to a gene: 1. The CDR3 contains 15 residues. Here the CDR3 reads CASSLRDSSGNTIYF. DNA of the CDR3: TGTGCCAGCAGTTTACGGGACAGCTCTGGAAACACCATATATTTT.

This clonotype appeared many times. The chain has TRBV10-3 and TRBJ1-1; the match to TRBD1 covers 11 bases. In germline, CDR1 is ENHRY, CDR2 SYGVKD. Trimming took 7 bases from V and 4 from J; bases not matched to a gene: 5. This CDR3 region has 14 residues. CDR3 sequence reads: CAITTDRGPTEAFF. CDR3 sequence (DNA): TGTGCCATCACCACGGACAGGGGGCCCACTGAAGCTTTCTTT.

This clonotype was seen repeatedly, ten times or more. The chain is built from TRBV7-9 and TRBJ1-1, with D uncertain. With 8 bases removed from V and 4 bases from J, the gap between germline ends came to 11 bases. Germline CDR1 is SEHNR and CDR2 is FQNEAQ (reference sequence). This CDR3 is built from 12 residues. DNA for the CDR3: TGTGCCAGCGTATCTCTCGGCACTGAAGCTTTCTTT. Translating gives CASVSLGTEAFF.

This clonotype occurred many times. The chain employs TRBV20-1 and TRBJ2-7, with TRBD2 as a possible D gene (6 bases). CDR1 DFQATT and CDR2 SNEGSKA come from the germline V gene (reference sequence). CDR3 length: 11 amino acids. V lost 6 bases, J lost 7 bases, and 13 bases lay in between. In DNA form, the CDR3 reads TGCAGTGCGATAGCGGCTGAGGAGCAGTACTTC. It codes for CSAIAAEEQYF.

In its sample, this clonotype was seen many times. The chain has TRBV20-1 and TRBJ2-1; no firm D call. Germline values: CDR1 DFQATT, CDR2 SNEGSKA (reference sequence). This CDR3 region has 16 residues. V was trimmed by 0 bases and J by 7 bases, leaving 19 bases between them. The CDR3 loop reads CSARDLSSRAFNEQFF. The CDR3 DNA reads as TGCAGTGCTAGAGATCTTAGCTCTCGCGCCTTTAATGAGCAGTTCTTC.

Ten or more counts support this clonotype. V is TRBV5-1 and J is TRBJ1-6, with D tentatively TRBD1 (6 bases). V lost 5 bases and J lost 3, with 12 bases in between. The CDR3 has 15 residues. Germline CDR1 SGHRS, CDR2 YFSETQ. The CDR3 bases are TGCGCCAGCAGACAGGACAGCCTCTATAATTCACCCCTCCACTTT. Translation gives CASRQDSLYNSPLHF.

This clonotype was recorded many times. This chain uses TRBV5-1 with TRBJ2-1, with 8 bases that match TRBD2. The germline V gene has CDR1 SGHRS and CDR2 YFSETQ. The CDR3 loop spans 15 amino acids. Trimming cost V 0 bases and J 5 bases; bases outside gene matches: 4. CDR3 nucleotide sequence: TGCGCCAGCAGCTTGGGCGGACTAGCCAACAATGAGCAGTTCTTC. Amino acid sequence: CASSLGGLANNEQFF.

The chain joins TRBV10-3 to TRBJ2-2; perhaps TRBD1 as D (6 bases). The CDR3 has 14 amino acids. V lost 5 bases, J lost 5 bases, and 12 bases lay in between. CDR1 and CDR2 (germline): ENHRY, SYGVKD. CDR3 sequence reads: CAISSQGVTGELFF. CDR3 DNA sequence: TGTGCCATCAGTTCACAGGGTGTAACCGGGGAGCTGTTTTTT.

This clonotype was picked up a small number of times. CDR3 DNA: TGTGCCAGTATCGCGGGGCTAGCCAAAAACATTCAGTACTTC. Translation: CASIAGLAKNIQYF. The chain uses TRBV19 and TRBJ2-4, with TRBD2 as a possible D gene (6 bases). The length of the CDR3 is 14 residues. The V gene's germline CDR1 is LNHDA and CDR2 SQIVND (reference sequence). Trimming removed 7 bases at V and 0 bases at J, with 10 bases between.

Only a few counts were recorded for this clonotype. Just one base apart from a much larger clone, this may be a read error. CDR3 sequence reads: CASSFDMLSQPQHF. In DNA form, the CDR3 reads TGCGCCAGCAGCTTCGACATGCTAAGTCAGCCCCAGCATTTT. This chain uses TRBV5-1 with TRBJ1-5; D is undetermined. CDR1 SGHRS and CDR2 YFSETQ come from the germline V gene. V lost 2 bases and J lost 6, with 12 bases in between. The CDR3 is made up of 14 amino acids. Full variable domain (remainder filled in from reference TRBV5-1 and TRBJ1-5): KAGVTQTPRYLIKTRGQQVTLSCSPISGHRSVSWYQQTPGQGLQFLFEYFSETQRNKGNFPGRFSGRQFSNSRSEMNVSTLELGDSALYLCASSFDMLSQPQHFGDGTRLSIL.

This clonotype was detected many times. The genes are TRBV6-5 and TRBJ1-4; D is possibly TRBD1 (6 bases). The CDR3 spans 16 residues. Germline V gives CDR1 MNHEY, CDR2 SVGAGI. V lost 0 bases and J lost 8, with 16 bases in between. The chain's CDR3 is CASSYSLGTGNEKLFF. Here the CDR3 DNA reads TGTGCCAGCAGTTACTCGCTGGGTACAGGGAACGAAAAACTGTTTTTT.

This clonotype was detected many times. The chain employs TRBV20-1 and TRBJ2-3, with no clear D. Looked up from germline, CDR1 is DFQATT and CDR2 is SNEGSKA (reference sequence). The CDR3 sequence is 16 residues long. The V end was cut by 0 bases, the J end by 0 bases, with 13 bases between. CDR3 protein: CSARDSYTGSTDTQYF. The CDR3, as DNA: TGCAGTGCTAGAGATTCCTACACCGGGAGCACAGATACGCAGTATTTT.

This clonotype was observed many times. The V gene is TRBV30, the J gene TRBJ2-1; D is unclear. The V gene lost 1 base and the J gene lost 2 bases, with 9 bases spanning the gap. This CDR3 contains 14 residues. CDR1 is GTSNPN and CDR2 is SVGIG in the germline V gene (reference sequence). In DNA, the CDR3 is TGTGCCTGGAGTGGTCACCAACCCTACAATGAGCAGTTCTTC. It yields the protein CAWSGHQPYNEQFF.

This sequence joins TRBV5-1 and TRBJ2-5; TRBD2 is a possible D gene (5 bases). Germline CDR1 is SGHRS and CDR2 is YFSETQ. Trimming pared 2 bases from V and 6 bases from J, leaving 17 bases between. The CDR3 loop spans 15 amino acids. CDR3 nucleotides: TGCGCCAGCAGCTTTAGTCAGCGGCAGCAAAAGACCCAGTACTTC. It is translated as CASSFSQRQQKTQYF.

This clonotype showed up many times. Its ends do not fully match the called genes, so a read error is possible. The chain is built from TRBV5-1 and TRBJ2-1; TRBD1 might be the D (5 bases). The CDR3 is made up of 13 amino acids. Germline assignment: CDR1 SGHRS and CDR2 YFSETQ. CDR3 DNA: TGCGCCAGCAGCTTGAGCGAGGACAAAGAGCAGTTCTTC. It yields the protein CASSLSEDKEQFF.